Shown below are 10 T cell receptor beta chains from a single sample sequenced in a study of cytomegalovirus exposure and HLA in healthy donors (dated by TCRdb to 2015 to 2018). Libraries were constructed by the immunoSEQ multiplex PCR assay. For the multiplex PCR, a mixture combining 60 forward primers for TCR Vbeta segments and 13 reverse primers for TCR Jbeta segments was used. What TCRdb holds here is the immuneACCESS table cut down to in-frame rearrangements. Part of the clones is not present; checked against another copy, under half of the missing clones reflect an unresolved V gene, and the others are unexplained. This sample is represented by about 100,000 clones; approximately 79% of them were singletons. Around 15% of the sample goes to the ten largest clones. Sequencing input: PBMCs. The receptors here all came from a woman between 40 and 55 years old in good health and CMV-seropositive.

The chain has TRBV2 and TRBJ2-3; 8 positions match TRBD2. Germline assignment: CDR1 SNHLY and CDR2 FYNNEI. Trimming removed 7 bases from V and 1 base from J; junction bases left unmatched: 4. CDR3 length: 14 amino acids. This chain's CDR3 is CASKLAGRTDTQYF. The CDR3 DNA is TGTGCCAGCAAGCTAGCGGGCCGCACAGATACGCAGTATTTT.

As DNA, the CDR3 is TGTGCCAGCAGCGCCGAGGGACACCCTATGAGAAACACCATATATTTT. This codes for CASSAEGHPMRNTIYF. The rearrangement joins TRBV9 to TRBJ1-3; perhaps TRBD1 as D (6 bases). There are 16 residues in the CDR3. Germline V CDR1 and CDR2: SGDLS, YYNGEE. V lost 3 bases and J lost 5, with 18 bases in between.

The V call is TRBV7-8, the J call TRBJ1-2; the D gene is possibly TRBD1 (5 bases). Between the trimmed V and J ends, which lost 4 bases and 7 bases, there was a span of 19 bases. CDR1 is SGHVS and CDR2 is FQNEAQ in the germline V gene. The CDR3 is 15 residues long. The CDR3 here is CASSSGRIMGGGYTF. In DNA form, the CDR3 reads TGTGCCAGCAGCTCAGGACGGATTATGGGGGGTGGCTACACCTTC. The full variable domain, completed using reference TRBV7-8 and TRBJ1-2, is GAGVSQSPRYKVAKRGQDVALRCDPISGHVSLFWYQQALGQGPEFLTYFQNEAQLDKSGLPSDRFFAERPEGSVSTLKIQRTQQEDSAVYLCASSSGRIMGGGYTFGSGTRLTVV.

This chain connects TRBV2 to TRBJ1-1; D possibly corresponds to TRBD1 (6 bases). The V end was cut by 7 bases, the J end by 1 base, with 16 bases between. Germline CDR1 is SNHLY and CDR2 is FYNNEI. The CDR3 extends over 15 amino acids. CDR3 loop: CASKRQAPQNTEAFF. The CDR3 DNA sequence: TGTGCCAGCAAACGACAGGCTCCTCAGAACACTGAAGCTTTCTTT.

This clone has ten or more counts. The V gene is TRBV19, the J gene TRBJ2-4; 8 bases map to TRBD2. Germline values: CDR1 LNHDA, CDR2 SQIVND (reference sequence). J was trimmed by 1 base and V by 6 bases; bases with no gene match: 11. This CDR3 spans 17 amino acids. The CDR3 DNA follows: TGTGCCAGTAGCCACGGGGGGGGTTTTTTGGCCAAAAACATTCAGTACTTC. Translation: CASSHGGGFLAKNIQYF.

The rearrangement uses TRBV7-9 and TRBJ1-1; 8 nucleotides agree with TRBD1. The trim removed 3 bases at V and 4 bases at J, leaving 7 bases unmatched. This CDR3 is built from 15 residues. Germline values: CDR1 SEHNR, CDR2 FQNEAQ (reference sequence). CDR3 protein: CASSFEDRAGTEAFF. The CDR3 DNA reads TGTGCCAGCAGCTTCGAGGACAGGGCGGGCACTGAAGCTTTCTTT.

V usage is TRBV10-3 and J usage is TRBJ1-3, with D unresolved. The CDR3 is 15 residues long. Germline V gene lookup returns CDR1 ENHRY and CDR2 SYGVKD. Trimming shortened V by 0 bases and J by 4 bases, and 10 bases separated the two germline ends. CDR3 sequence (DNA): TGTGCCATCAGTGAGTCCATCAGGTTGGGAAACACCATATATTTT. It translates to CAISESIRLGNTIYF.

This clone has just one count. The V gene is TRBV18, the J gene TRBJ2-6; D is ambiguous. V shed 2 bases and J shed 2 bases, with 10 bases lying between them. This CDR3 spans 16 amino acids. Germline V gene data show CDR1 as KGHSH and CDR2 as LQKENI. The CDR3 is CASSPVRATGANVLTF. The CDR3 coding sequence is TGTGCCAGCTCACCAGTTCGAGCCACTGGGGCCAACGTCCTGACTTTC.

This chain links TRBV5-1 with TRBJ2-5; D remains ambiguous. The CDR3 is 13 residues long. CDR1 is SGHRS and CDR2 is YFSETQ in the germline V gene. V gave up 2 bases and J gave up 5 bases, with 10 bases separating them. CDR3 region: CASSFEARETQYF. CDR3 DNA: TGCGCCAGCAGCTTTGAGGCCCGGGAGACCCAGTACTTC.

In this sample, this clone turned up once. DNA for the CDR3: TGTGCCAGCAGTTACATCTCCTACGGTGGCTACACCTTC. Encoded protein: CASSYISYGGYTF. This chain links TRBV6-6 with TRBJ1-2; no clear D gene. Germline V gene data show CDR1 as MNHNY and CDR2 as SVGAGI (reference sequence). V lost 2 bases and J 7 bases, leaving 11 bases between the germline ends. This CDR3 spans 13 amino acids.